These T cell receptor beta chains were read from a single sample in a study of graft-versus-host responses after intestinal transplantation. No antigen has been assigned to these receptors. Here immunoSEQ multiplex PCR was the method, and the copy in TCRdb shows in-frame clones only, minus some. This sample yields 95,000 to 110,000 clones, of which approximately 88% are seen a single time; over 0.6% belongs to the top ten. This specimen consisted of unstimulated CD4+ T cells sorted from spleen or lymph node cells, obtained before transplant. The receptors stem from a human donor who was the organ donor for an intestinal transplant. CDR3s include the opening cysteine and the closing phenylalanine or tryptophan. The order of the fields is D gene, V gene, clone size, J gene, CDR3 DNA, CDR3 protein. The D gene is left open where the match is weak. Part of the rows lack a size; the others show once, few, many or a class for expanded clones.

TRBD1	TRBV5-1	-	TRBJ1-1	TGCGCCAGCAGCCCCCGTCCCAACAGGGGTGAAGCTTTCTTT	CASSPRPNRGEAFF
TRBD2	TRBV6-1	once	TRBJ2-3	TGTGCCAGCAGTGAAAGACTAGCGGGACCCCTCCGCACAGATACGCAGTATTTT	CASSERLAGPLRTDTQYF
-	TRBV19	-	TRBJ2-1	TGTGCCAGTAGTATAGAAGGGACAAGGGCCTACAATGAGCAGTTCTTC	CASSIEGTRAYNEQFF
-	TRBV9	-	TRBJ2-3	TGTGCCAGCAGCCCGAGGACAGATACGCAGTATTTT	CASSPRTDTQYF
-	TRBV6-5	-	TRBJ1-5	TGTGCCAGCAGTTACAGGCCGAATCAGCCCCAGCATTTT	CASSYRPNQPQHF
-	TRBV5-1	-	TRBJ2-3	TGCGCCAGCAGCTTGTGGGGGAGCACAGATACGCAGTATTTT	CASSLWGSTDTQYF
-	TRBV5-1	once	TRBJ1-1	TGCGCCAGCAGCCGACAGGACCTGAACACTGAAGCTTTCTTT	CASSRQDLNTEAFF
-	TRBV19	-	TRBJ1-2	TGTGCCAGTAGTATACCGGGCAGAACAAACTATGGCTACACCTTC	CASSIPGRTNYGYTF
-	TRBV7-3	-	TRBJ1-1	TGTGCCAGCAGCTCATTCCTCGACACCGAAGCTTTCTTT	CASSSFLDTEAFF
-	TRBV4-1	-	TRBJ1-5	TGCGCCAGCAGCCAAGACAGCAATCAGCCCCAGCATTTT	CASSQDSNQPQHF
TRBD1	TRBV5-6	-	TRBJ1-2	TGTGCCAGCAGCTTTGAAGGGGGCGGTAGCTATGGCTACACCTTC	CASSFEGGGSYGYTF
-	TRBV28	-	TRBJ2-7	TGTGCCAGCAGGCCAGGGGGGACCTACGAGCAGTACTTC	CASRPGGTYEQYF
-	TRBV10-2	-	TRBJ1-2	TGCGCCAGCAGTCCCGGGGAGAGATCATATGGCTACACCTTC	CASSPGERSYGYTF
TRBD2	TRBV18	few	TRBJ2-5	TGTGCCAGCTCCCCTAGCGGGAGGGCCGGTGGGACCCAGTACTTC	CASSPSGRAGGTQYF
-	TRBV4-1	-	TRBJ2-5	TGCGCCAGCAGCCAACTCGGACGGCTTCAAGAGACCCAGTACTTC	CASSQLGRLQETQYF
-	TRBV28	-	TRBJ2-6	TGTGCCAGCAGTACCGATTCCTCAGGGGCTTCTGGGGCCAACGTCCTGACTTTC	CASSTDSSGASGANVLTF
-	TRBV11-2	-	TRBJ2-3	TGTGCCAGCAGCTTAGGGGCTTACCTAAGAGTCACAGATACGCAGTATTTT	CASSLGAYLRVTDTQYF
-	TRBV5-1	-	TRBJ1-5	TGTGCCAGCAGCCTACGAGCCGGGACCCAGCCCCAGCATTTT	CASSLRAGTQPQHF
-	TRBV6-6	-	TRBJ2-7	TGTGCCAGCAGCCAAGGAGCCTACGAGCAGTACTTC	CASSQGAYEQYF
-	TRBV9	-	TRBJ2-7	TGTGCCAGCAGCGTAGGGAGGGGGCGTGGCGAGCAGTACTTC	CASSVGRGRGEQYF
-	TRBV7-9	-	TRBJ2-2	TGTGCCAGCAGCTTTAAGGGTAGGAGCACCGGGGAGCTGTTTTTT	CASSFKGRSTGELFF
-	TRBV5-1	-	TRBJ1-3	TGCGCCAGCAGCTTGGCCGGGAACTCTGGAAACACCATATATTTT	CASSLAGNSGNTIYF
-	TRBV5-1	-	TRBJ1-2	TGCGCCAGCAGCTTAGAGGGGCGAGGTGGCTACACCTTC	CASSLEGRGGYTF
-	TRBV7-9	-	TRBJ1-4	TGTGCCAGCAGCTTGGCCAGTAATGAAAAACTGTTTTTT	CASSLASNEKLFF
TRBD1	TRBV6-1	few	TRBJ2-4	TGTGCCAGCAGTGATATCTGGACAGGCCAGTACTTC	CASSDIWTGQYF
TRBD1	TRBV18	-	TRBJ1-6	TGTGCCAGCTCACCAACAGGGGGCAACTCACCCCTCCACTTT	CASSPTGGNSPLHF